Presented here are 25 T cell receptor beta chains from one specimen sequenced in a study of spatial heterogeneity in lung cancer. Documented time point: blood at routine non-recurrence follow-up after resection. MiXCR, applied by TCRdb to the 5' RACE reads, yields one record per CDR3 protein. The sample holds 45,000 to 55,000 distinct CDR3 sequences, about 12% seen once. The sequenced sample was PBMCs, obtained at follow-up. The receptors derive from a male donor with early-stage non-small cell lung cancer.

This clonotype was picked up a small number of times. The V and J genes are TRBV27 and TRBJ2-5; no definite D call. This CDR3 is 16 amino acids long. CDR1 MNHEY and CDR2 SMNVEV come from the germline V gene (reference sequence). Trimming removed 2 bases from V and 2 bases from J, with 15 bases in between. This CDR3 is CASSLLGRVSQETQYF. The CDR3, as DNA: TGTGCCAGCAGTTTACTGGGTAGAGTGAGTCAAGAGACCCAGTACTTC.

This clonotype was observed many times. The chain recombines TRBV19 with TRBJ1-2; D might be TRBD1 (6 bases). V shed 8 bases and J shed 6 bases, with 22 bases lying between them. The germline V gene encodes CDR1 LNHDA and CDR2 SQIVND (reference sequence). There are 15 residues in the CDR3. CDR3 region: CASDPGGRESDGYTF. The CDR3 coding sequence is TGTGCCAGTGACCCGGGGGGCAGGGAAAGCGATGGCTACACCTTC.

The CDR3 DNA reads TGTGCCAGCAGCTTCCTGGGAAAACTGTTTTTT. Residues: CASSFLGKLFF. This chain connects TRBV7-9 to TRBJ1-4; D ambiguous. With 3 bases removed from V and 10 bases from J, the gap between germline ends came to 6 bases. Germline CDR1 reads SEHNR; CDR2 reads FQNEAQ (reference sequence). This CDR3 is built from 11 residues.

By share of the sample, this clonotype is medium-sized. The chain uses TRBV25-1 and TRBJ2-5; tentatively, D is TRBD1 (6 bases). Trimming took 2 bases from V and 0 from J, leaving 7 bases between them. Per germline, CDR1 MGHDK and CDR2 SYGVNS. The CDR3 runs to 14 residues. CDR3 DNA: TGTGCCAGCAGTGAAAGGGGGTACCAAGAGACCCAGTACTTC. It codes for CASSERGYQETQYF. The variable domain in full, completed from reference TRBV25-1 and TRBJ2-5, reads EADIYQTPRYLVIGTGKKITLECSQTMGHDKMYWYQQDPGMELHLIHYSYGVNSTEKGDLSSESTVSRIRTEHFPLTLESARPSHTSQYLCASSERGYQETQYFGPGTRLLVL.

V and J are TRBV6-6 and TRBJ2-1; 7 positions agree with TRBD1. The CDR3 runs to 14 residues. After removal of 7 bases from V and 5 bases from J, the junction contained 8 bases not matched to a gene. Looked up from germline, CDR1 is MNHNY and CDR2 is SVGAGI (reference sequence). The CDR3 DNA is TGTGCCAGCAAAAATGGACAGGCGCACAATGAGCAGTTCTTC. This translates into CASKNGQAHNEQFF.

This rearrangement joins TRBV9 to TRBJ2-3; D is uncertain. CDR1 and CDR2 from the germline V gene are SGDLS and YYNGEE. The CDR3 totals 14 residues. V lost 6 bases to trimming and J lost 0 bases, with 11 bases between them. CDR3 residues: CASTAQLSTDTQYF. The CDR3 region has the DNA TGTGCCAGCACCGCTCAGCTAAGCACAGATACGCAGTATTTT.

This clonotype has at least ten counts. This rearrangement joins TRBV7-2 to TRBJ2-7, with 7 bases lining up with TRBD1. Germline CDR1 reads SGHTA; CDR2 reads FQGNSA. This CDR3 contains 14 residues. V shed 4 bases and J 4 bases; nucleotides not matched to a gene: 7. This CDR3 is CASSSRTGQYEQYF. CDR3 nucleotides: TGTGCCAGCAGCTCTAGGACAGGCCAATACGAGCAGTACTTC.

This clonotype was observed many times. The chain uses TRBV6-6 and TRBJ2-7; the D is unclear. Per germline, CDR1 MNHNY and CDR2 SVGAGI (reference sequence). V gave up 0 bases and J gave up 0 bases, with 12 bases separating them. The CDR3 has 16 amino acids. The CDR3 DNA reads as TGTGCCAGCAGTTACTCGACCAGTTTAAGCTCCTACGAGCAGTACTTC. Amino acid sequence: CASSYSTSLSSYEQYF.

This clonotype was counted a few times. CDR3 in amino acids: CASSVRGRTDTQYF. The CDR3 nucleotides are TGTGCCAGCAGCGTAAGGGGTCGCACAGATACGCAGTATTTT. This sequence joins TRBV9 and TRBJ2-3; D possibly corresponds to TRBD1 (5 bases). Trimming removed 1 base at V and 1 base at J, with 7 bases between. There are 14 residues in the CDR3. Germline V CDR1 and CDR2: SGDLS, YYNGEE.

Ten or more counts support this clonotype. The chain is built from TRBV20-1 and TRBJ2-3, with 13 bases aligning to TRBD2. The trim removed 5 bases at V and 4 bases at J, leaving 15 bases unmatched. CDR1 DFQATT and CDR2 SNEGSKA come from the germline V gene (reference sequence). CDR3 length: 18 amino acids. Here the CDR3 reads CSAQPYLGLAGEADTQYF. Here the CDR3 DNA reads TGCAGTGCTCAGCCTTACCTTGGACTAGCGGGGGAGGCAGATACGCAGTATTTT.

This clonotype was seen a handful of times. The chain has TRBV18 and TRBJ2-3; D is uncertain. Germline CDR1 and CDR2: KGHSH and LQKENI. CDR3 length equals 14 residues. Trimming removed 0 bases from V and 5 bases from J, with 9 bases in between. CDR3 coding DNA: TGTGCCAGCTCACCACCGGGCCCCGGAGATACGCAGTATTTT. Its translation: CASSPPGPGDTQYF.

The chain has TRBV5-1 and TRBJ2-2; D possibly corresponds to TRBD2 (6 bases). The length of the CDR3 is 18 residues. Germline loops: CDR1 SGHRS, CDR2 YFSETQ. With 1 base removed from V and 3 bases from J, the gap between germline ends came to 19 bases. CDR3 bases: TGCGCCAGCAGCTTGAGATTGGGGAGGACTCTCTACACCGGGGAGCTGTTTTTT. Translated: CASSLRLGRTLYTGELFF.

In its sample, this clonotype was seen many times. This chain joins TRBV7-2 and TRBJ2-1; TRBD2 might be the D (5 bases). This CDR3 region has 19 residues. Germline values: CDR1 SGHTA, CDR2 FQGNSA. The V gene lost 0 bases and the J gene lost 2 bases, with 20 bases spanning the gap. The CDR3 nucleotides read TGTGCCAGCAGCTTAGCGATCGGAAGAGGAGGACCGGCCTACAATGAGCAGTTCTTC. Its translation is CASSLAIGRGGPAYNEQFF.

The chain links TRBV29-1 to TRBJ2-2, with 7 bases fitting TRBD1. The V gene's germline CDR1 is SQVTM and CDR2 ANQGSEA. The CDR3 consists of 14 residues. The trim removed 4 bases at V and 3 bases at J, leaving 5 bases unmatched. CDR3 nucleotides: TGCAGCGTTGCCGACAGGGCGGACACCGGGGAGCTGTTTTTT. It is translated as CSVADRADTGELFF.

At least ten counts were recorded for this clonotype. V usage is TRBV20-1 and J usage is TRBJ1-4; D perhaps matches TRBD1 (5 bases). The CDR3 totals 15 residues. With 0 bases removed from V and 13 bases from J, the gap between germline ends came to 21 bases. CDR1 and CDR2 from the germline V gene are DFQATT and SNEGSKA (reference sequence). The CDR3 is CSARDRGRRGDRLFF. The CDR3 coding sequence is TGCAGTGCTAGAGATCGGGGCCGACGTGGGGATAGACTGTTTTTT.

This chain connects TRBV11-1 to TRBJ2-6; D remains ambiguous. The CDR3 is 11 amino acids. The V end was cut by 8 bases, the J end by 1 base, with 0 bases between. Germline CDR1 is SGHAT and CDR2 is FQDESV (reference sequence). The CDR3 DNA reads TGTGCCAGCTCTGGGGCCAACGTCCTGACTTTC. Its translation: CASSGANVLTF. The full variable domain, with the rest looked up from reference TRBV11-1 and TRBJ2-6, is EAEVAQSPRYKITEKSQAVAFWCDPISGHATLYWYRQILGQGPELLVQFQDESVVDDSQLPKDRFSAERLKGVDSTLKIQPAELGDSAMYLCASSGANVLTFGAGSRLTVL.

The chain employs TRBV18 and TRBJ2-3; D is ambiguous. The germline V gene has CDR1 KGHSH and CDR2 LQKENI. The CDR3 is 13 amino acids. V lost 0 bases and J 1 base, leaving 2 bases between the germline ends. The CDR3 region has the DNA TGTGCCAGCTCACCACCGGGCACAGATACGCAGTATTTT. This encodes CASSPPGTDTQYF.

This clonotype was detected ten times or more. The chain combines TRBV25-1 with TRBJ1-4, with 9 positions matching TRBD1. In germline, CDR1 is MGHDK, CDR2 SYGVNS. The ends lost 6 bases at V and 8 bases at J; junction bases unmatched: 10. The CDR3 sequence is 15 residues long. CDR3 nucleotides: TGTGCCAGCAGGCCTACCGGGACAGGGTTCGAAAAACTGTTTTTT. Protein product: CASRPTGTGFEKLFF.

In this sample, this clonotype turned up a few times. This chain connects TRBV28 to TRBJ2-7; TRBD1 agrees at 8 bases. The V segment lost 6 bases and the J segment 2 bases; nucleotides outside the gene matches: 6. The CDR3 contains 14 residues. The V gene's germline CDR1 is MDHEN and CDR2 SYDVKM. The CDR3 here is CASSTGGRAYEQYF. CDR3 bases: TGTGCCAGCAGCACAGGGGGTCGGGCCTACGAGCAGTACTTC.

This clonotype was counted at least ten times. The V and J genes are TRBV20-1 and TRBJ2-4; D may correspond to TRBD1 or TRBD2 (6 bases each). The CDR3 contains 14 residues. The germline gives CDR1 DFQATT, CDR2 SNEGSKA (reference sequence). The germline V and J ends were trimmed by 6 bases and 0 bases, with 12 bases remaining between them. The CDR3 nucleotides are TGCAGTGCAGTCAAGGGGGGAGCCAAAAACATTCAGTACTTC. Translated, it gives CSAVKGGAKNIQYF.

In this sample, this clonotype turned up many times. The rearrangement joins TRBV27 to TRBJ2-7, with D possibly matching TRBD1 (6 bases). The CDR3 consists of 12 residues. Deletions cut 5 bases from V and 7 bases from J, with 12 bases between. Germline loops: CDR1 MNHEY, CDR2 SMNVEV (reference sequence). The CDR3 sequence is CASSPGAQEQYF. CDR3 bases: TGTGCCAGCAGTCCAGGGGCTCAGGAGCAGTACTTC.

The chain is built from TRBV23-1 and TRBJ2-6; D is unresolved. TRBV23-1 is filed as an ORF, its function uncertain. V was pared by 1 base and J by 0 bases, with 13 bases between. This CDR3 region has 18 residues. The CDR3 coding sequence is TGCGCCAGCAGTCAATATTGTGAAAGGGCCTCTGGGGCCAACGTCCTGACTTTC. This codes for CASSQYCERASGANVLTF.

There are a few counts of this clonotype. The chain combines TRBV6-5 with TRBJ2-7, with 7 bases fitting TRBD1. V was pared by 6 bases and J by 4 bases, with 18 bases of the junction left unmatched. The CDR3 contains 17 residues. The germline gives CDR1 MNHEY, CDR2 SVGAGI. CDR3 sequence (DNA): TGTGCCAGCAGACCCGCCGGGACAGTGACTAAGTATTACGAGCAGTACTTC. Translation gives CASRPAGTVTKYYEQYF.

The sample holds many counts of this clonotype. The CDR3 loop reads CASSLTSGRTSYGYTF. The CDR3 DNA reads TGTGCCAGCAGTCTAACCTCAGGGAGGACCTCCTATGGCTACACCTTC. The rearrangement joins TRBV12-3 or TRBV12-4 to TRBJ1-2; a possible D gene is TRBD1 (5 bases). Trimming shortened V by 5 bases and J by 4 bases, and 20 bases separated the two germline ends. The length of the CDR3 is 16 residues.

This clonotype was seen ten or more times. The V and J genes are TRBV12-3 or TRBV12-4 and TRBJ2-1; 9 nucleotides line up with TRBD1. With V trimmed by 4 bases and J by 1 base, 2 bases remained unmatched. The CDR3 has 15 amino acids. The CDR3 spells CASSSGQGSYNEQFF. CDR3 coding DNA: TGTGCCAGCAGTTCGGGACAGGGATCCTACAATGAGCAGTTCTTC.